One sample yielded the 27 T cell receptor beta chains listed below, sequenced in a study of CD8+CD57+ T cells in acquired aplastic anemia. Genomic DNA was employed as the template in profiling TCR beta VDJ and CDR3. TCRdb redid the calling of the reads with MiXCR, one entry per CDR3 protein. This table has about 180,000 distinct CDR3 sequences, roughly 50% appearing once. Sequencing involved patients with CD8+CD57+ cell expansion previously shown by flow cytometry. The sample was sorted CD4+, CD8+, or CD8+CD57+ T cells (not recorded which) from PBMCs. These receptors were collected from a human donor with aplastic anemia.

This clonotype was seen only a few times. A much larger clone lies a single base off, so this may be a read error. V usage is TRBV5-4 and J usage is TRBJ1-1, with D possibly TRBD1 on 6 matching bases. The CDR3 has 13 residues. CDR1 is SGHNT and CDR2 is YYREEE in the germline V gene (reference sequence). The CDR3 region has the DNA TGTGCCAGCACCAGGGCGGGGGGCACTGAAGCTCTCTTT. This sequence encodes CASTRAGGTEALF.

This clonotype has at least ten counts. This sequence joins TRBV14 and TRBJ2-7; either TRBD1 or TRBD2 may fit D (5 bases each). Deletions cut 4 bases from V and 1 base from J, with 11 bases between. Germline V gene lookup returns CDR1 SGHDN and CDR2 FVKESK. This CDR3 comprises 14 residues. The CDR3, as DNA: TGTGCCAGCAGCCCCAACGGGGCTTCCTACGAGCAGTACTTC. Translating gives CASSPNGASYEQYF.

The rearrangement uses TRBV24-1 and TRBJ1-2; 12 bases map to TRBD1. In germline, CDR1 is KGHDR, CDR2 SFDVKD. The CDR3 length is 15 residues. The trim removed 3 bases at V and 6 bases at J, leaving 4 bases unmatched. The CDR3, as DNA: TGTGCCACCAGTGATAGGGACAGGGGGCAGGATGGCTACACCTTC. This encodes CATSDRDRGQDGYTF.

This clonotype was seen at least ten times. CDR3 residues: CASSLQQGMGTEAFF. The DNA of the CDR3 is TGCGCCAGCAGCTTACAACAGGGGATGGGGACTGAAGCTTTCTTT. V gene TRBV5-1 combines with J gene TRBJ1-1, with 7 bases that match TRBD1. V shed 2 bases and J 5 bases; nucleotides not matched to a gene: 9. CDR3 length: 15 residues. Germline assignment: CDR1 SGHRS and CDR2 YFSETQ.

The chain is built from TRBV25-1 and TRBJ2-7; D not resolved. The CDR3 extends over 14 amino acids. Germline V gives CDR1 MGHDK, CDR2 SYGVNS. Trimming took 3 bases from V and 2 from J, leaving 11 bases between them. CDR3 protein: CASSDSGGPYEQYF. The CDR3 DNA reads TGTGCCAGCAGTGATTCAGGCGGTCCCTACGAGCAGTACTTC.

This clonotype was observed at least ten times. V usage is TRBV29-1 and J usage is TRBJ2-1; 10 positions agree with TRBD2. J lost 9 bases, V lost 3 bases, and 2 bases had no gene match. The CDR3 has 12 residues. The germline V gene has CDR1 SQVTM and CDR2 ANQGSEA. The CDR3 coding sequence is TGCAGCGTTGAGGGACTAGCGACTGAGCAGTTCTTC. Translating it yields CSVEGLATEQFF.

The V call is TRBV5-1, the J call TRBJ2-3, with D perhaps TRBD1 (5 bases). V was clipped by 10 bases and J by 4 bases, with 22 bases between them. The germline V gene encodes CDR1 SGHRS and CDR2 YFSETQ. The CDR3 contains 15 residues. Here the CDR3 reads CAASKGIIGADTQYF. CDR3 coding DNA: TGCGCCGCCTCCAAGGGGATCATCGGCGCAGATACGCAGTATTTT.

J is TRBJ1-4 and V is TRBV19; D unresolved. This CDR3 has 12 amino acids. V dropped 3 bases and J dropped 7 bases, with 6 bases sitting between them. Germline V gene lookup returns CDR1 LNHDA and CDR2 SQIVND (reference sequence). The CDR3 sequence: CASSMGGEKLFF. The CDR3 nucleotides read TGTGCCAGTAGTATGGGAGGTGAAAAACTGTTTTTT.

J is TRBJ2-7 and V is TRBV10-2; weak D call: TRBD1 (6 bases). V lost 8 bases, J lost 8 bases, and 22 bases lay in between. The CDR3 covers 14 residues. Germline CDR1 WSHSY, CDR2 SAAADI. The CDR3 DNA is TGCGCCAGCGTCACACAGGGTCTCTATTCCCAGCAGTACTTC. Translation gives CASVTQGLYSQQYF.

This chain connects TRBV10-2 to TRBJ1-3; the D is unclear. The ends were cut back, 0 bases at V and 8 bases at J, with 11 bases in the middle. The CDR3 loop spans 14 amino acids. The germline gives CDR1 WSHSY, CDR2 SAAADI. DNA for the CDR3: TGCGCCAGCAGTGAGTCTCCCATTCGGGACACCATATATTTT. The encoded protein is CASSESPIRDTIYF.

This clonotype was recorded only once. The chain couples TRBV12-3 or TRBV12-4 to TRBJ1-6, with D tentatively TRBD1 (5 bases). The V end lost 8 bases, the J end lost 8 bases, and 22 bases lay between the germline ends. CDR3 length equals 16 residues. The CDR3 coding sequence is TGTGCCAGCTCTTTTAAAAATGGGGGAGTCGATTCACCCCTCCACTTT. Translating gives CASSFKNGGVDSPLHF.

The chain employs TRBV19 and TRBJ1-1; no definite D call. Germline loops: CDR1 LNHDA, CDR2 SQIVND (reference sequence). This CDR3 is 13 amino acids long. The ends were cut back, 9 bases at V and 0 bases at J, with 11 bases in the middle. The CDR3 sequence is CASSQAMNTEAFF. The CDR3 coding sequence is TGTGCCAGCTCCCAGGCCATGAACACTGAAGCTTTCTTT.

This clonotype has a count of ten or more. The chain is built from TRBV5-6 and TRBJ2-5; the D gene is possibly TRBD2 (6 bases). The germline V and J ends were trimmed by 4 bases and 7 bases, with 11 bases remaining between them. CDR1 SGHDT and CDR2 YYEEEE come from the germline V gene. The CDR3 covers 12 residues. Here the CDR3 reads CASSPPGGTQYF. The CDR3 nucleotides are TGTGCCAGCAGCCCCCCCGGGGGGACCCAGTACTTC.

The rearrangement joins TRBV10-3 to TRBJ2-7; TRBD2 matches 10 bases. With 10 bases clipped from V and 2 bases from J, the junction kept 8 bases outside the gene matches. CDR3 length: 14 amino acids. Germline V CDR1 and CDR2: ENHRY, SYGVKD. The CDR3 coding sequence is TGTGCCACCTCACTAGCGGGGCAGGCCTACGAGCAGTACTTC. The encoded protein is CATSLAGQAYEQYF.

This chain uses TRBV15 with TRBJ2-1; 9 nucleotides agree with TRBD2. Germline CDR1 reads LNHNV; CDR2 reads YYDKDF (reference sequence). J gave up 8 bases and V 0 bases, and 8 bases lay outside the gene matches. The length of the CDR3 is 16 residues. The CDR3, as DNA: TGTGCCACCAGCAGAGATGGTCTAGCGGGGTTGGATGAGCAGTTCTTC. Its protein is CATSRDGLAGLDEQFF.

J is TRBJ2-3 and V is TRBV20-1; a possible D gene is TRBD2 (6 bases). CDR1 is DFQATT and CDR2 is SNEGSKA in the germline V gene (reference sequence). The CDR3 is 14 amino acids. The V gene lost 1 base and the J gene lost 5 bases, with 13 bases spanning the gap. CDR3 residues: CSARVGGVGDTQYF. CDR3 sequence (DNA): TGCAGTGCTAGAGTGGGGGGAGTGGGAGATACGCAGTATTTT.

This clonotype was counted ten times or more. The rearrangement joins TRBV2 to TRBJ1-5; D not resolved. CDR1 and CDR2 (germline): SNHLY, FYNNEI. The CDR3 is made up of 15 amino acids. V dropped 8 bases and J dropped 1 base, with 15 bases sitting between them. CDR3 in amino acids: CASSVTTSSNQPQHF. DNA for the CDR3: TGTGCCAGCTCGGTGACAACCTCCAGCAATCAGCCCCAGCATTTT.

The chain has TRBV29-1 and TRBJ2-7, with 7 bases lining up with TRBD1. The CDR3 totals 14 residues. Germline CDR1 SQVTM, CDR2 ANQGSEA. J lost 4 bases, V lost 4 bases, and 10 bases had no gene match. For the CDR3, the DNA is TGCAGCGTTGTTGACCGGGACAGAGGGTACGAGCAGTACTTC. Translated, it gives CSVVDRDRGYEQYF.

There are many counts of this clonotype. The chain employs TRBV9 and TRBJ2-4; 7 nucleotides align to TRBD1. Losses at the gene ends were 3 bases for V and 5 bases for J; bases not matched to a gene: 5. The CDR3 is 14 amino acids. Germline CDR1 SGDLS, CDR2 YYNGEE. The CDR3 loop is CASSGRQGQNIQYF. In DNA, the CDR3 is TGTGCCAGCAGCGGTAGACAGGGACAAAACATTCAGTACTTC. The full variable domain, its missing parts supplied by reference TRBV9 and TRBJ2-4, is DSGVTQTPKHLITATGQRVTLRCSPRSGDLSVYWYQQSLDQGLQFLIQYYNGEERAKGNILERFSAQQFPDLHSELNLSSLELGDSALYFCASSGRQGQNIQYFGAGTRLSVL.

The chain employs TRBV24-1 and TRBJ2-5, with D perhaps matching TRBD2 (5 bases). Germline V gene sequence: CDR1 KGHDR, CDR2 SFDVKD. V was trimmed by 2 bases and J by 5 bases, leaving 11 bases between them. The CDR3 sequence is 14 residues long. CDR3 residues: CATSDWGWEETQYF. CDR3 nucleotide sequence: TGTGCCACCAGTGATTGGGGTTGGGAGGAGACCCAGTACTTC.

J is TRBJ2-1 and V is TRBV5-6, with D unresolved. V was pared by 4 bases and J by 1 base, with 15 bases between. The CDR3 loop spans 16 amino acids. The germline gives CDR1 SGHDT, CDR2 YYEEEE. The CDR3, as DNA: TGTGCCAGCAGCCTGGGTTATGAGAGGTCCTACAATGAGCAGTTCTTC. It specifies CASSLGYERSYNEQFF.

This rearrangement joins TRBV12-3 or TRBV12-4 to TRBJ1-1; D gene ambiguous. The CDR3 has 14 amino acids. V was pared by 7 bases and J by 5 bases, with 17 bases between. The DNA of the CDR3 is TGTGCCAGCACTCATCTACCGGTAAAGACTGAAGCTTTCTTT. It codes for CASTHLPVKTEAFF.

This clonotype occurred a few times. The chain joins TRBV20-1 to TRBJ2-7, with 7 positions matching TRBD2. Germline CDR1 reads DFQATT; CDR2 reads SNEGSKA (reference sequence). The CDR3 is made up of 15 amino acids. V lost 5 bases, J lost 3 bases, and 13 bases stayed unmatched. As DNA, the CDR3 is TGCAGTGCTTATTTAGTAGAGGGAGGGTTCTACGAGCAGTACTTC. Translated, it gives CSAYLVEGGFYEQYF.

The rearrangement uses TRBV18 and TRBJ1-2; tentative D call: TRBD1 (5 bases). CDR3 length: 15 amino acids. V dropped 2 bases and J dropped 3 bases, with 13 bases sitting between them. The germline gives CDR1 KGHSH, CDR2 LQKENI. The CDR3 protein is CASSPGARADYGYTF. As DNA, the CDR3 is TGTGCCAGCTCACCAGGGGCCCGGGCTGACTATGGCTACACCTTC. Complete variable domain (other parts from reference TRBV18 and TRBJ1-2): NAGVMQNPRHLVRRRGQEARLRCSPMKGHSHVYWYRQLPEEGLKFMVYLQKENIIDESGMPKERFSAEFPKEGPSILRIQQVVRGDSAAYFCASSPGARADYGYTFGSGTRLTVV.

This clonotype has at least ten counts. This chain joins TRBV5-5 and TRBJ1-6; 7 bases map to TRBD1. The CDR3 runs to 16 residues. In germline, CDR1 is SGHKS, CDR2 YYEKEE (reference sequence). The V and J ends lost 0 bases and 1 base, in that order; junction bases with no gene match: 1. The CDR3 region has the DNA TGTGCCAGCAGCTTGGACAGGGGATCCTATAATTCACCCCTCCACTTT. Protein: CASSLDRGSYNSPLHF.

This clonotype was recorded at least ten times. The V call is TRBV9, the J call TRBJ1-6, with 8 bases aligning to TRBD1. Germline CDR1 is SGDLS and CDR2 is YYNGEE. CDR3 length: 14 residues. The J segment lost 11 bases and the V segment lost 0 bases, leaving 4 bases of the junction unmatched. The CDR3 region has the DNA TGTGCCAGCAGCGTAGCCGCAGGGGGCACACCCCTCCACTTT. This encodes CASSVAAGGTPLHF.

This rearrangement joins TRBV12-3 or TRBV12-4 to TRBJ2-7; no reliable D call. This CDR3 has 13 residues. Trimming removed 5 bases from V and 6 bases from J, with 14 bases in between. CDR3 region: CASSLYSSSEQYV. In DNA, the CDR3 is TGTGCCAGCAGTCTCTACAGTAGCTCCGAGCAGTACGTC.